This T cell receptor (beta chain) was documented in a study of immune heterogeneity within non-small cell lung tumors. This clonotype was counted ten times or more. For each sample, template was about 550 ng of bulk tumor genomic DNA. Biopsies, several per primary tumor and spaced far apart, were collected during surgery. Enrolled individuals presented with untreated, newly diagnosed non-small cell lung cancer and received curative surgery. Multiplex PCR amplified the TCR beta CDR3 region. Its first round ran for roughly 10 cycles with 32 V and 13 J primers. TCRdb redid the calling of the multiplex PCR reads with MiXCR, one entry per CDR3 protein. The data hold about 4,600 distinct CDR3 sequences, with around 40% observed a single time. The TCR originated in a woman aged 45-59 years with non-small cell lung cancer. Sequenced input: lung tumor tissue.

CDR3 amino acids: CASSQVIRRDPNTGELFF. For the CDR3, the DNA is TGCGCCAGCAGCCAAGTTATCAGGCGGGACCCAAACACCGGGGAGCTGTTTTTT. The chain combines TRBV4-1 with TRBJ2-2, with D maybe TRBD2 (6 bases). From germline, CDR1 is MGHRA and CDR2 YSYEKL. The CDR3 totals 18 residues. V dropped 1 base and J dropped 2 bases, with 17 bases sitting between them.